This entry concerns a single T cell receptor beta chain. The antigen remains unidentified. A library of TCRbeta sequences, prepared with unique molecular identifiers, was generated. TCRdb re-called the PCR reads with MiXCR, one entry per CDR3 protein. This repertoire shows 700,000 to 950,000 distinct CDR3 sequences, about 15% found once; its top ten account for under 6%. These data originate in a study of T-cell reconstitution after alpha-beta-depleted transplantation in children. General study findings and limits: T-cell counts and diversity were attributed mostly to newly produced T cells one year after transplant.

The CDR3 spans 14 residues. The V end was cut by 6 bases, the J end by 0 bases, with 10 bases between. Germline CDR1 reads MNHNS; CDR2 reads SASEGT. Specimen: PBMCs, mostly from graft donor cells, collected 360 days after TCRalphabeta/CD19-depleted stem cell transplant. The genes are TRBV6-1 and TRBJ2-3, with D maybe TRBD1 (5 bases). This sequence originates from a male patient between 5 and 17 years old who had a stem cell transplant for acute lymphoblastic leukemia, so the T cells may come from the graft donor. This chain's CDR3 is CASRGAVSTDTQYF. In DNA, the CDR3 is TGTGCCAGCAGAGGGGCGGTGAGCACAGATACGCAGTATTTT.